This T cell receptor (beta chain) was captured in a study of blood T cell repertoires in COVID-19. Libraries were prepared by immunoSEQ multiplex PCR; TCRdb keeps only in-frame clonotypes and omits some of them. This table has 320,000 or so clones, 89% appearing once. This clone showed up just a few times. V shed 3 bases and J shed 9 bases, with 10 bases lying between them. This CDR3 is 13 amino acids long. The germline V gene has CDR1 SGDLS and CDR2 YYNGEE. Categorization into cohorts depended on clinical history that participants reported. The sequenced sample was PBMCs or T cells enriched from blood (not recorded which). The V and J genes are TRBV9 and TRBJ1-6; D is uncertain. This sequence was found in a man aged 55 to 70 who had recovered from COVID-19. The CDR3 protein is CASSGISISPLHF. The DNA for the CDR3 is TGTGCCAGCAGCGGCATTTCTATTTCACCCCTCCACTTT. The variable domain in full, with the rest retrieved from reference TRBV9 and TRBJ1-6, is DSGVTQTPKHLITATGQRVTLRCSPRSGDLSVYWYQQSLDQGLQFLIQYYNGEERAKGNILERFSAQQFPDLHSELNLSSLELGDSALYFCASSGISISPLHFGNGTRLTVT.